A single sample gave rise to the 16 T cell receptor beta chains below, sequenced in a study of beta chain features in type 1 diabetes. Expressed TCRB transcripts were sequenced after all isolated RNA was converted to cDNA. Sequenced by immunoSEQ multiplex PCR; TCRdb stores in-frame clones only, minus some. This sample has hundreds of thousands of clones, with about an eighth found just once. Findings and caveats of the study: For Type 1 diabetes patients, all four CD4+ subsets carried TCRB CDR3s that were moderately but significantly shorter.

For these receptors, no antigen is known. Sequences were obtained from naive CD4+ T cells from blood. The receptor set was obtained from a man between 18 and 35 years old with type 1 diabetes.

This clone was recorded a few times. The chain links TRBV6-5 to TRBJ1-4; 10 positions match TRBD1. Germline values: CDR1 MNHEY, CDR2 SVGAGI. V was pared by 5 bases and J by 7 bases, with 7 bases of the junction left unmatched. This CDR3 has 15 residues. CDR3 coding DNA: TGTGCCAGCAGTCCCCGGGACAGGGGAGTTGAAAAACTGTTTTTT. Amino acids: CASSPRDRGVEKLFF.

This chain connects TRBV28 to TRBJ1-1; 7 bases map to TRBD1. CDR3 size: 16 residues. V trimming: 2 bases; J trimming: 0 bases; junction bases outside the gene matches: 6. Germline values: CDR1 MDHEN, CDR2 SYDVKM. CDR3 bases: TGTGCCAGCAGTTTAAGACAGGGAACATTGAACACTGAAGCTTTCTTT. This translates into CASSLRQGTLNTEAFF.

The rearrangement links TRBV4-3 to TRBJ2-7; 12 nucleotides line up with TRBD1. Germline V gene lookup returns CDR1 LGHNA and CDR2 YSLEER. The CDR3 spans 15 residues. After removal of 3 bases from V and 4 bases from J, the junction contained 4 bases not matched to a gene. CDR3 coding DNA: TGCGCCAGCAGCCATGGGACAGGGGGCAGTTACGAGCAGTACTTC. Its translation: CASSHGTGGSYEQYF.

This clone showed up just a few times. The chain joins TRBV7-8 to TRBJ1-2; maybe TRBD1 (6 bases). The CDR3 extends over 13 amino acids. Per germline, CDR1 SGHVS and CDR2 FQNEAQ. V dropped 6 bases and J dropped 4 bases, with 12 bases sitting between them. CDR3 amino acids: CASSIRGAYGYTF. DNA for the CDR3: TGTGCCAGCAGTATCAGGGGCGCCTATGGCTACACCTTC.

This clone was seen a handful of times. This chain uses TRBV5-4 with TRBJ1-1, with D perhaps TRBD1 (5 bases). The CDR3 length is 13 residues. Trimming removed 4 bases at V and 3 bases at J, with 10 bases between. The germline V gene encodes CDR1 SGHNT and CDR2 YYREEE (reference sequence). The CDR3 loop reads CASSLRGDTEAFF. The CDR3 DNA reads as TGTGCCAGCAGCCTTCGGGGGGACACTGAAGCTTTCTTT.

This clone has just a few counts. The chain employs TRBV5-1 and TRBJ2-5; 9 nucleotides match TRBD2. CDR3 length: 14 amino acids. With V trimmed by 4 bases and J by 5 bases, 6 bases remained unmatched. CDR1 SGHRS and CDR2 YFSETQ come from the germline V gene. The CDR3 nucleotides read TGCGCCAGCAGCGCCAGCGGGGGGAGTGAGACCCAGTACTTC. Amino acids: CASSASGGSETQYF. The full variable domain, in which reference TRBV5-1 and TRBJ2-5 provide the parts outside the CDR3, is KAGVTQTPRYLIKTRGQQVTLSCSPISGHRSVSWYQQTPGQGLQFLFEYFSETQRNKGNFPGRFSGRQFSNSRSEMNVSTLELGDSALYLCASSASGGSETQYFGPGTRLLVL.

The V and J genes are TRBV27 and TRBJ2-6; D remains unclear. V dropped 3 bases and J dropped 0 bases, with 21 bases sitting between them. Germline CDR1 is MNHEY and CDR2 is SMNVEV (reference sequence). The CDR3 is 20 amino acids. CDR3 region: CASSLRMSIYYSSGANVLTF. The DNA of the CDR3 is TGTGCCAGCAGTTTGAGGATGTCAATCTATTACAGCTCTGGGGCCAACGTCCTGACTTTC.

This clone has just a few counts. The CDR3 is CAWGPGTGLTEAFF. CDR3 nucleotides: TGTGCCTGGGGTCCGGGGACAGGGCTCACTGAAGCTTTCTTT. The V and J genes are TRBV30 and TRBJ1-1; 9 bases line up with TRBD1. The CDR3 contains 14 residues. V lost 5 bases, J lost 4 bases, and 8 bases stayed unmatched. CDR1 and CDR2 (germline): GTSNPN, SVGIG (reference sequence). The full variable domain, completed using reference TRBV30 and TRBJ1-1, is SQTIHQWPATLVQPVGSPLSLECTVEGTSNPNLYWYRQAAGRGLQLLFYSVGIGQISSEVPQNLSASRPQDRQFILSSKKLLLSDSGFYLCAWGPGTGLTEAFFGQGTRLTVV.

This clone was detected a few times. This chain connects TRBV9 to TRBJ2-6; no firm D call. The V end lost 0 bases, the J end lost 0 bases, and 4 bases lay between the germline ends. CDR3 length: 15 amino acids. Looked up from germline, CDR1 is SGDLS and CDR2 is YYNGEE. The CDR3 sequence: CASSVVASGANVLTF. The CDR3 DNA is TGTGCCAGCAGCGTAGTTGCCTCTGGGGCCAACGTCCTGACTTTC.

This chain connects TRBV9 to TRBJ1-6; D possibly corresponds to TRBD1 (5 bases). The CDR3 sequence is 15 residues long. V lost 4 bases, J lost 8 bases, and 16 bases lay in between. The germline gives CDR1 SGDLS, CDR2 YYNGEE. The CDR3 reads CASSLWEGMDSPLHF. In nucleotides, the CDR3 is TGTGCCAGCAGCCTATGGGAGGGGATGGATTCACCCCTCCACTTT. The whole variable domain, filled in from reference TRBV9 and TRBJ1-6, reads DSGVTQTPKHLITATGQRVTLRCSPRSGDLSVYWYQQSLDQGLQFLIQYYNGEERAKGNILERFSAQQFPDLHSELNLSSLELGDSALYFCASSLWEGMDSPLHFGNGTRLTVT.

This sequence joins TRBV7-2 and TRBJ2-5; D possibly corresponds to TRBD2 (5 bases). Trimming stripped 5 bases from V and 8 bases from J, with 21 bases between. The CDR3 consists of 15 residues. Germline CDR1 is SGHTA and CDR2 is FQGNSA. CDR3 DNA sequence: TGTGCCAGCAGCCCCGAAAGCGGATCCGGAATAACCCAGTACTTC. Encoded protein: CASSPESGSGITQYF.

This clone appeared a few times. The V call is TRBV2, the J call TRBJ2-3, with 8 bases fitting TRBD2. The CDR3 is 15 amino acids. Per germline, CDR1 SNHLY and CDR2 FYNNEI. V lost 5 bases and J lost 4; bases outside the gene matches: 8. CDR3 bases: TGTGCCAGCAGTCAAATGGGACTAGTGTCAGATACGCAGTATTTT. Translated: CASSQMGLVSDTQYF.

This clone was counted a few times. The chain combines TRBV6-5 with TRBJ1-3; D call uncertain. Trimming took 8 bases from V and 2 from J, leaving 13 bases between them. CDR3 length: 14 residues. Germline V gives CDR1 MNHEY, CDR2 SVGAGI. The chain's CDR3 is CASGKRAAGNTIYF. The DNA for the CDR3 is TGTGCCAGCGGAAAAAGGGCAGCTGGAAACACCATATATTTT.

The sample holds a few counts of this clone. This chain joins TRBV29-1 and TRBJ2-2; the D is unclear. The germline CDR1 and CDR2 sequences are SQVTM and ANQGSEA. The V end lost 5 bases, the J end lost 2 bases, and 9 bases lay between the germline ends. CDR3 length equals 13 residues. The DNA of the CDR3 is TGCAGCGTTCGGGTGCAAAACACCGGGGAGCTGTTTTTT. This codes for CSVRVQNTGELFF.

Of note for this clone: Other DNA sequences from this sample encode an identical CDR3 as well. The V gene is TRBV7-2, the J gene TRBJ2-5; D is uncertain. Trimming stripped 1 base from V and 1 base from J, with 4 bases between. Per the germline V gene, CDR1 is SGHTA and CDR2 is FQGNSA. The CDR3 spans 13 residues. This CDR3 is CASSLGSQETQYF. The CDR3 DNA reads as TGTGCCAGCAGCTTAGGCAGCCAAGAGACCCAGTACTTC.

In regard to this clone: This sample includes further DNA sequences coding for the same CDR3. The chain links TRBV2 to TRBJ2-7, with D possibly TRBD2 on 5 matching bases. The germline V gene has CDR1 SNHLY and CDR2 FYNNEI. Trimming cost V 4 bases and J 4 bases, with 8 bases left between them. The CDR3 covers 12 residues. CDR3 in DNA: TGTGCCAGCAGTGTTGAGGGATACGAGCAGTACTTC. This translates into CASSVEGYEQYF.